This entry concerns a single T cell receptor beta chain. The source of the sample is a study of blood T cell repertoires in COVID-19. Overall study: The origin of the acute and convalescent COVID-19 samples was the United States, Italy and Spain. The cDNA or gDNA used as material had been derived from T cells, B-cell-depleted T cells, or PBMCs.

Authors' processing steps: Amplification of reference gene primers was used by the study to estimate nucleated cell counts. Profiled with immunoSEQ multiplex PCR; TCRdb holds only in-frame clones, not every one. The V and J calls and clone size are taken from that table; D and trimming were inferred from the DNA. The repertoire holds 3,000 to 4,000 clones, with more than 70% as singletons. Losses at the gene ends were 4 bases for V and 6 bases for J; bases not matched to a gene: 11. The V gene's germline CDR1 is SGHRS and CDR2 YFSETQ. This CDR3 has 15 residues. The specimen sequenced was peripheral blood. This clonotype was obtained from a woman between 70 and 85 years old with active COVID-19. The V call is TRBV5-1, the J call TRBJ2-7; 9 nucleotides align to TRBD1. CDR3 sequence reads: CASSPSGTGISEQYF. The CDR3 DNA reads TGCGCCAGCAGCCCAAGTGGGACAGGGATCAGCGAGCAGTACTTC.